Included here is one T cell receptor beta chain sequence, with context. What it binds is unknown. This entry comes from a study of shared clonotypes between healthy human individuals. Across the whole study: A couple of women and a few men aged 18 to 49 served as donors. Study results and limitations: Researchers found naive subsets generally carried larger estimated richness than memory subsets.

The CDR3 spans 14 residues. Between the trimmed V and J ends, which lost 4 bases and 7 bases, there was a span of 14 bases. The germline gives CDR1 SGHTA, CDR2 FQGNSA. Assay: immunoSEQ multiplex PCR; the TCRdb copy retains only in-frame clones and omits some. Of 2,500,000 or so clones in the sample, 85% to 95% were seen once. Sample: naive CD4+ T cells from PBMCs. This sample's subset: CD45RA+ positively selected. The V gene is TRBV7-2, the J gene TRBJ2-4, with D perhaps given as TRBD1 or TRBD2 (5 bases each). The sequence was collected from a man younger than 35 in good health. Some clones in this sample may be carry-over from other donors' samples. The DNA for the CDR3 is TGTGCCAGCAGCTCAACGTCCGGGGCTAACATTCAGTACTTC. It yields the protein CASSSTSGANIQYF.